The 27 T cell receptor beta chains given below trace back to one sample, sequenced in a study of regulatory T cells in long-lasting Graves disease. The time point: newly diagnosed GD, antithyroid drugs for less than 3 months. From PBMCs, RNA was extracted and then used to make the TCR library. Investigators prepared the TCR beta libraries by applying iRepertoire HTBI primers and Arm-PCR of CDR3 regions. One entry per CDR3 protein, called by TCRdb with MiXCR from the multiplex PCR reads. The repertoire has over 500,000 distinct CDR3 sequences, roughly 15% of them found once; the top ten carry around 19%. The same data also contributed to another study, on T cells in Graves' hyperthyroidism and ophthalmopathy.

This material consisted of peripheral blood mononuclear cells (PBMCs), taken at new diagnosis, from a patient treated with antithyroid drugs. These receptors were taken from a woman in her thirties with Graves disease.

This chain connects TRBV6-2 or TRBV6-3 to TRBJ2-6; D is uncertain. V shed 1 base and J shed 0 bases, with 13 bases lying between them. Per germline, CDR1 MNHEY and CDR2 SVGEGT. This CDR3 has 18 amino acids. CDR3: CASSYFGALHSGANVLTF. The CDR3 nucleotides are TGTGCCAGCAGTTACTTCGGAGCCCTTCACTCTGGGGCCAACGTCCTGACTTTC.

The J gene is TRBJ2-7, the V gene TRBV20-1, with D perhaps assigned TRBD1 or TRBD2 (5 bases each). CDR1 DFQATT and CDR2 SNEGSKA come from the germline V gene (reference sequence). This CDR3 spans 14 amino acids. Trimming removed 5 bases at V and 0 bases at J, with 14 bases between. The chain's CDR3 is CSALLGTASYEQYF. CDR3 nucleotides: TGCAGTGCTCTCCTCGGGACGGCCTCCTACGAGCAGTACTTC.

This clonotype was seen ten or more times. The genes are TRBV20-1 and TRBJ1-5; D gene uncertain. The CDR3 loop spans 13 amino acids. Germline-derived CDR1 and CDR2 are DFQATT and SNEGSKA (reference sequence). V lost 0 bases, J lost 1 base, and 4 bases lay in between. This CDR3 is CSARDTSNQPQHF. The CDR3 bases are TGCAGTGCTAGAGACACAAGCAATCAGCCCCAGCATTTT.

This clonotype has at least ten counts. The rearrangement uses TRBV2 and TRBJ1-5; D is undetermined. Trimming took off 8 bases at V and 2 bases at J, with 10 bases between the two ends. This CDR3 comprises 13 residues. Germline lookup yields CDR1 SNHLY and CDR2 FYNNEI. CDR3 amino acids: CASESAGNQPQHF. The CDR3 nucleotides read TGTGCCAGCGAGTCCGCGGGCAATCAGCCCCAGCATTTT.

This clonotype has a count of ten or more. The chain is built from TRBV5-1 and TRBJ2-2; tentatively, D is TRBD2 (5 bases). Trimming pared 5 bases from V and 5 bases from J, leaving 13 bases between. From germline, CDR1 is SGHRS and CDR2 YFSETQ. This CDR3 spans 14 amino acids. The CDR3: CASRIGGETGELFF. CDR3 DNA: TGCGCCAGCAGAATTGGAGGAGAAACCGGGGAGCTGTTTTTT. The full variable domain, in which reference TRBV5-1 and TRBJ2-2 provide the parts outside the CDR3, is KAGVTQTPRYLIKTRGQQVTLSCSPISGHRSVSWYQQTPGQGLQFLFEYFSETQRNKGNFPGRFSGRQFSNSRSEMNVSTLELGDSALYLCASRIGGETGELFFGEGSRLTVL.

This clonotype appeared a few times. As DNA, the CDR3 is TGTGCCAGTCAACCCGAGGACAGGATGAACACTGAAGCTTTCTTT. It is translated as CASQPEDRMNTEAFF. The chain links TRBV19 to TRBJ1-1; 7 positions match TRBD1. V was pared by 8 bases and J by 0 bases, with 9 bases of the junction left unmatched. The length of the CDR3 is 15 residues. Germline V gene data show CDR1 as LNHDA and CDR2 as SQIVND (reference sequence).

This clonotype was seen ten or more times. The junction departs from the called germline gene at one end, perhaps through a read error. The chain recombines TRBV3-1 with TRBJ1-4; no clear D. The CDR3 totals 13 residues. Looked up from germline, CDR1 is LGHDT and CDR2 is YNNKEL (reference sequence). The CDR3 sequence: CASSQGVGEKLFF. DNA of the CDR3: TGCGCCAGCAGCCAAGGTGTGGGAGAAAAACTGTTTTTT. Using reference TRBV3-1 and TRBJ1-4 for the parts outside the CDR3, the full variable domain is DTAVSQTPKYLVTQMGNDKSIKCEQNLGHDTMYWYKQDSKKFLKIMFSYNNKELIINETVPNRFSPKSPDKAHLNLHINSLELGDSAVYFCASSQGVGEKLFFGSGTQLSVL.

This clonotype was counted only a few times. The genes are TRBV5-1 and TRBJ2-2; the D gene is possibly TRBD1 (6 bases). The V gene lost 4 bases and the J gene lost 1 base, with 14 bases spanning the gap. Germline V CDR1 and CDR2: SGHRS, YFSETQ. The length of the CDR3 is 16 residues. CDR3 nucleotides: TGCGCCAGCAGCCTCCCGGACAGCCTGAACACCGGGGAGCTGTTTTTT. This translates into CASSLPDSLNTGELFF.

The CDR3 reads CASSRGQGKTQYF. As DNA, the CDR3 is TGCGCCAGCAGTCGAGGACAGGGGAAGACCCAGTACTTC. The rearrangement joins TRBV10-1 to TRBJ2-5, with TRBD1 identical over 9 bases. V was pared by 5 bases and J by 6 bases, with 4 bases of the junction left unmatched. The germline V gene has CDR1 WNHNN and CDR2 SYGVQD (reference sequence). The CDR3 has 13 amino acids.

In this sample, this clonotype turned up a few times. Since the CDR3 does not end with the conserved phenylalanine or tryptophan, this likely comes from a read error. In nucleotides, the CDR3 is TGCGCCAGCAGCTTGGAGGGGAACACTGAAGCTTTCTCT. Protein sequence: CASSLEGNTEAFS. This chain links TRBV5-1 with TRBJ1-1; D remains ambiguous. V was shortened by 0 bases and J by 1 base, with 4 bases between the two germline ends. CDR3 size: 13 residues. Germline V CDR1 and CDR2: SGHRS, YFSETQ.

This clonotype was recorded at least ten times. The rearrangement links TRBV20-1 to TRBJ2-5, with D maybe TRBD1 (5 bases). The CDR3 consists of 12 residues. Germline V CDR1 and CDR2: DFQATT, SNEGSKA (reference sequence). V was clipped by 3 bases and J by 4 bases, with 9 bases between them. The CDR3 DNA reads TGCAGTGCTAGCCGGCAGGGAGAGACCCAGTACTTC. Translated: CSASRQGETQYF.

This clonotype has a count of ten or more. The gene calls are TRBV6-1 and TRBJ2-7; a possible D gene is TRBD1 (6 bases). V was pared by 6 bases and J by 6 bases, with 12 bases between. Per the germline V gene, CDR1 is MNHNS and CDR2 is SASEGT. The CDR3 contains 12 residues. The CDR3 region has the DNA TGTGCCAGCAGAGGCACAGGGCTCGAGCAGTACTTC. It encodes CASRGTGLEQYF.

This clonotype has more than one count but fewer than ten. An end of the junction does not agree with germline; a read error may underlie this. This chain links TRBV20-1 with TRBJ2-7; perhaps TRBD2 as D (6 bases). The CDR3 sequence is 13 residues long. The V gene's germline CDR1 is DFQATT and CDR2 SNEGSKA (reference sequence). The CDR3 region is CSTSRHSSYEQYF. In DNA form, the CDR3 reads TGCAGTACTAGCCGGCACAGCTCCTACGAGCAGTACTTC.

This clonotype was seen ten or more times. The V and J genes are TRBV6-1 and TRBJ1-6; 9 positions agree with TRBD1. CDR1 is MNHNS and CDR2 is SASEGT in the germline V gene. The CDR3 consists of 16 residues. The V and J ends lost 5 bases and 6 bases, in that order; junction bases with no gene match: 8. The CDR3 protein is CASSPTGGLGNSPLHF. The CDR3, as DNA: TGTGCCAGCAGTCCTACAGGGGGCTTGGGTAATTCACCCCTCCACTTT.

This clonotype has a handful of counts. The rearrangement links TRBV19 to TRBJ2-7, with a weak D call TRBD1 (7 bases). From germline, CDR1 is LNHDA and CDR2 SQIVND (reference sequence). The CDR3 is 14 residues long. V gave up 9 bases and J gave up 2 bases, with 17 bases separating them. The CDR3 loop reads CASAQAGGTYEQYF. CDR3 nucleotide sequence: TGTGCCAGCGCCCAGGCAGGGGGGACCTACGAGCAGTACTTC.

This clonotype was seen more than once but under ten times. This rearrangement joins TRBV6-1 to TRBJ2-1; D assignment may be TRBD1 or TRBD2 (5 bases each). The CDR3 is 17 amino acids. Trimming pared 6 bases from V and 6 bases from J, leaving 24 bases between. CDR1 is MNHNS and CDR2 is SASEGT in the germline V gene. This CDR3 reads CASSRGRDPKHPNEQFF. The DNA of the CDR3 is TGTGCCAGCAGCCGAGGCCGGGACCCAAAACACCCCAATGAGCAGTTCTTC.

This clonotype has only a few counts. V gene TRBV28 combines with J gene TRBJ1-6, with TRBD1 matching 9 bases. In germline, CDR1 is MDHEN, CDR2 SYDVKM. This CDR3 is built from 16 residues. V lost 7 bases and J lost 9; bases outside the gene matches: 13. CDR3 nucleotides: TGTGCCAGCACCGCCGGGACAGGGAGTAGGAGTTCACCCCTCCACTTT. Translating it yields CASTAGTGSRSSPLHF.

Details on this clonotype: Given a much more abundant clone one base away, this may be a read error. The J gene is TRBJ1-3, the V gene TRBV28; D possibly corresponds to TRBD1 (6 bases). The CDR3 is 15 residues long. Trimming removed 2 bases from V and 2 bases from J, with 10 bases in between. Germline CDR1 is MDHEN and CDR2 is SYDVKM. The CDR3 DNA follows: TGTGCCAGCAGTTTAATGGGGGGCCCTGGAAACACCATATATTTT. Amino acids: CASSLMGGPGNTIYF. Using reference TRBV28 and TRBJ1-3 for the parts outside the CDR3, the full variable domain is DVKVTQSSRYLVKRTGEKVFLECVQDMDHENMFWYRQDPGLGLRLIYFSYDVKMKEKGDIPEGYSVSREKKERFSLILESASTNQTSMYLCASSLMGGPGNTIYFGEGSWLTVV.

This clonotype came up a few times. This sequence joins TRBV27 and TRBJ2-2; 7 nucleotides line up with TRBD2. Trimming at V came to 4 bases and at J to 6 bases, leaving 8 bases not matched to a gene. CDR1 and CDR2 (germline): MNHEY, SMNVEV (reference sequence). CDR3 size: 15 residues. CDR3 protein: CASSYIGGGAGELFF. Written as DNA, the CDR3 is TGTGCCAGCAGTTACATTGGGGGGGGAGCCGGGGAGCTGTTTTTT.

A few counts support this clonotype. The CDR3 sequence: CASSPKDAGRGEQYF. The CDR3 region has the DNA TGTGCCAGCTCACCAAAGGATGCAGGCAGGGGCGAGCAGTACTTC. The chain carries TRBV18 and TRBJ2-7, with D possibly TRBD1 on 6 matching bases. V lost 2 bases, J lost 6 bases, and 17 bases lay in between. Germline V gene lookup returns CDR1 KGHSH and CDR2 LQKENI. The CDR3 is 15 amino acids.

This clonotype was seen ten or more times. The chain is built from TRBV5-5 and TRBJ1-4; D gene ambiguous. The CDR3 extends over 15 amino acids. Germline values: CDR1 SGHKS, CDR2 YYEKEE (reference sequence). The V gene lost 1 base and the J gene lost 5 bases, with 12 bases spanning the gap. CDR3 in DNA: TGTGCCAGCAGCTTGAGCATGATTCAAAATGAAAAACTGTTTTTT. This translates into CASSLSMIQNEKLFF.

The CDR3 bases are TGCGCCAGCAGCGAATCCAGCGGAAACCCCTCCTACGAGCAGTACTTC. Translating gives CASSESSGNPSYEQYF. The chain uses TRBV4-1 and TRBJ2-7, with a tentative D call TRBD2 (5 bases). The V end lost 5 bases, the J end lost 0 bases, and 17 bases lay between the germline ends. The V gene's germline CDR1 is MGHRA and CDR2 YSYEKL. The CDR3 has 16 amino acids.

This clonotype was detected many times. This sequence joins TRBV30 and TRBJ2-1; D not resolved. Trimming cost V 1 base and J 12 bases, with 7 bases left between them. The CDR3 totals 10 residues. Germline lookup yields CDR1 GTSNPN and CDR2 SVGIG (reference sequence). The CDR3 reads CAWSDVAQFF. DNA of the CDR3: TGTGCCTGGAGTGATGTGGCGCAGTTCTTC.

This clonotype was seen more than once but under ten times. The chain uses TRBV3-1 and TRBJ2-3; 7 bases are shared with TRBD2. CDR1 is LGHDT and CDR2 is YNNKEL in the germline V gene (reference sequence). The CDR3 length is 16 residues. J gave up 2 bases and V 2 bases, and 7 bases lay outside the gene matches. DNA of the CDR3: TGTGCCAGCAGCCAAAAGTTGCGGGAGCACACAGATACGCAGTATTTT. It is translated as CASSQKLREHTDTQYF.

This clonotype has ten or more counts. The chain carries TRBV28 and TRBJ1-5; D is perhaps TRBD1 (5 bases). V lost 5 bases and J lost 9, with 17 bases in between. CDR3 size: 14 residues. CDR1 is MDHEN, CDR2 SYDVKM, per germline. The CDR3 nucleotides are TGTGCCAGCAGTCTAAGACAGATCTTATGGCCCCAGCATTTT. Protein: CASSLRQILWPQHF.

This clonotype has more than one count but fewer than ten. V gene TRBV24-1 combines with J gene TRBJ2-2, with 7 bases fitting TRBD1. V lost 0 bases to trimming and J lost 3 bases; unmatched junction nucleotides: 3. Germline V gene data show CDR1 as KGHDR and CDR2 as SFDVKD. The CDR3 is 16 residues long. This CDR3 reads CATSDLGTGDTGELFF. CDR3 sequence (DNA): TGTGCCACCAGTGATTTGGGAACAGGGGACACCGGGGAGCTGTTTTTT.

This clonotype was recorded at least ten times. The gene calls are TRBV7-9 and TRBJ2-7; D remains unclear. Germline assignment: CDR1 SEHNR and CDR2 FQNEAQ (reference sequence). Trimming shortened V by 1 base and J by 4 bases, and 8 bases separated the two germline ends. This CDR3 has 13 amino acids. DNA of the CDR3: TGTGCCAGCAGCTTAGTATCCGGGTACGAGCAGTACTTC. Translated, it gives CASSLVSGYEQYF. Full variable domain (remainder filled in from reference TRBV7-9 and TRBJ2-7): DTGVSQNPRHKITKRGQNVTFRCDPISEHNRLYWYRQTLGQGPEFLTYFQNEAQLEKSRLLSDRFSAERPKGSFSTLEIQRTEQGDSAMYLCASSLVSGYEQYFGPGTRLTVT.